The following is a T cell receptor beta chain sequence with its context. The data belong to a study of blood T cell repertoires in COVID-19. Study-level background: Whether acute or convalescent, the COVID-19 samples came from the United States, Italy and Spain. PBMCs, B-cell-depleted T cells, or T cells provided the cDNA or gDNA that made up the material.

Original processing methods: From reference gene primer amplification, estimates of nucleated cell counts were derived. Profiling relied on immunoSEQ multiplex PCR, and the TCRdb table lists in-frame clones only, not all of them. V, J and clone size were drawn from that table, and D and trimming were deduced from the DNA. The sample yields around 440,000 clones, approximately 88% seen once. Followed longitudinally, the Seattle patients had been enrolled during active infection. This receptor was obtained from a woman aged 45 to 65 with COVID-19, enrolled during active disease. The sequencing input was peripheral blood.

The CDR3 DNA follows: TGCGCCAGCAGCTGGGGGACAGGGACTGAAGCTTTCTTT. This sequence encodes CASSWGTGTEAFF. The chain links TRBV5-1 to TRBJ1-1; 9 bases map to TRBD1. Germline loops: CDR1 SGHRS, CDR2 YFSETQ. The CDR3 is 13 residues long. V shed 3 bases and J 5 bases; nucleotides not matched to a gene: 2.